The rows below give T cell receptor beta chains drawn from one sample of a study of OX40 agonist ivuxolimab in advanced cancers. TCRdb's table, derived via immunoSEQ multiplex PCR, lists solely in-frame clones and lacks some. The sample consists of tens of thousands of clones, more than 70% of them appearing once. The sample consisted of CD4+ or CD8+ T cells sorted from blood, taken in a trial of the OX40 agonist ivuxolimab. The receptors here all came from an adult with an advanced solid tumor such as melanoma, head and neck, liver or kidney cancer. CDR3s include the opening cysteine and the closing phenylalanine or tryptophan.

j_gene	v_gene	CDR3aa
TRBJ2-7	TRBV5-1	CASSLAVDGSSYEQYF
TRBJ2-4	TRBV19	CASRGQRADGLFLGGIQYF
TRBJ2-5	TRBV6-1	CASSEWWAETQYF
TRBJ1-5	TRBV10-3	CAIRPDGTNQPQHF
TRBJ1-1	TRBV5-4	CASRLTGDWHTEAFF
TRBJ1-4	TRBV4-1	CASSQDVQGWGEKLFF
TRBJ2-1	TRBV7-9	CASSSSPPSDSYNEQFF
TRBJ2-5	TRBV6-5	CASSPGSTVQETQYF
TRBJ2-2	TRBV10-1	CASSERAGGNTGELFF
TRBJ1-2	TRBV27	CASSLGWNYGYTF
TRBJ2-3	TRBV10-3	CASSEATGSGFDTQYF
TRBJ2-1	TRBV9	CASSAFQDRGGANNEQFF
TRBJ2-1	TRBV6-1	CASRLGSEQFF
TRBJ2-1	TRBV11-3	CASSYERGTINEQFF
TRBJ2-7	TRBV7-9	CASGGGYEQYF
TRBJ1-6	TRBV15	CATSRDRKDFSPLHF
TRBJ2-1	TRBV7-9	CASSPPPGMDRSYNEQFF
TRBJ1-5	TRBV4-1	CASSQDWGRLNPQHF
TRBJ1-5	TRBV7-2	CASSLETLTQPQHF
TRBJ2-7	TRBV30	CAWSVDRRSYEQYF
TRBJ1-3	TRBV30	CAWASAGNTIYF
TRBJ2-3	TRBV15	CATSPSGRPDTQYF
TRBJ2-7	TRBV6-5	CASSGQGATYEQYF
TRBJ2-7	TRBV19	CASMKDSSYEQYF
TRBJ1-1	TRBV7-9	CASSWGGTEAFF
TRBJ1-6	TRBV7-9	CASSLETDPTNSNSPLHF
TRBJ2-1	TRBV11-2	CASSPRIF
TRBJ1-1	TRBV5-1	CASSLGTGMLGTEAFF
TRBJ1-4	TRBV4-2	CASSQGAGRKLFF
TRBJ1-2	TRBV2	CASRGRPPLNYGYTF
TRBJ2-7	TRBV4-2	CASSLDSFGHEQYF
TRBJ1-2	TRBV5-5	CASSPPRQNYGYTF
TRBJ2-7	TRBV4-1	CASSQRTLSPYEQYF
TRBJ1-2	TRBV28	CASSLSPILRNYGYTF
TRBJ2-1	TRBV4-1	CASSQKASSGSSYNEQFF
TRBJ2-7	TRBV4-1	CASSADDYEQYF
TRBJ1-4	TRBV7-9	CASSYGGTTNEKLFF
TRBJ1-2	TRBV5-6	CASRPPAGQGHYGYTF
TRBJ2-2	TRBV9	CASLAGDYTGELFF
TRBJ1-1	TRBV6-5	CASYALTEAFF
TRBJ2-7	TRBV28	CASIPGAGVSHEQYF
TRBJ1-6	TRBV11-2	CASSLGGSGSPLHF
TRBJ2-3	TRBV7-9	CASSWQIPSTDTQYF
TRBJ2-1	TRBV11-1	CASSSTGNEQFF
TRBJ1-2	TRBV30	CAWDTGYYGYTF
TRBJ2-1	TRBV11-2	CASSLLVGYDEQFF
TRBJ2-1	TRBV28	CASSLPLAGEQFF
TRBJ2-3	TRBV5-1	CASSLVGRGTDTQYF
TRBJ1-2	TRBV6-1	CASSQTGRKFYGYTF
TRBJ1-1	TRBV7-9	CASSQLDRGDTEAFF
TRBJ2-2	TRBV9	CASSTRQEANTGELFF